Listed below are T cell receptor beta chains from one sample, sequenced in a study of T cell repertoires in cytomegalovirus infection. These TCRs' antigens remain unknown. A single record per CDR3 protein comes from TCRdb applying MiXCR to the reads. The table has around 710,000 distinct CDR3 sequences, around 29% seen once. The specimen was cultured CD8+ T cells from PBMCs, collected from culture after CMV antigen stimulation. These receptors originate from a human donor in good health (CMV status not recorded). Some clones in this sample may be carry-over from other donors' samples. Each CDR3 is given with its conserved first and last residue. Each record gives: clone size, D gene, V gene, J gene, CDR3 DNA, CDR3 protein. The D gene is left open where the match is weak. The listing skips clone size in some rows; elsewhere it reads once, few, many or a size class.

many,.,TRBV11-2,TRBJ1-3,TGTGCCAGCAGCTTCAACCCCAGGGAGGCTGGAAACACCATATATTTT,CASSFNPREAGNTIYF
.,TRBD1,TRBV7-9,TRBJ1-3,TGTGCCAGCAGCCACCCGACAGGGAAAAACACCATATATTTT,CASSHPTGKNTIYF
many,TRBD1,TRBV6-5,TRBJ1-1,TGTGCCAGCAGTTACTCAGGGGGCAACACTGAAGCTTTCTTT,CASSYSGGNTEAFF
many,TRBD2,TRBV7-2,TRBJ2-3,TGTGCCAGCAGCCACCCTAGCACGGGGGGGAGCACAGATACGCAGTATTTT,CASSHPSTGGSTDTQYF
.,.,TRBV7-2,TRBJ2-2,TGTGCCAGCAGCTTATTCTCGGGGTTGGCCGGGGAGCTGTTTTTT,CASSLFSGLAGELFF
few,TRBD1,TRBV7-9,TRBJ2-1,TGTGCCAGCAGCTTAGCCTGGACAGGGGGGAACAATGAGCAGTTCTTC,CASSLAWTGGNNEQFF
.,TRBD1,TRBV6-8,TRBJ2-5,TGTGCCAGCAGTTTCCTTCCAGGGGGAGATCAAGAGACCCAGTACTTC,CASSFLPGGDQETQYF
many,TRBD1,TRBV7-6,TRBJ2-1,TGTGCCAGCAGCAACCGGGACAGACAATACAATGAGCAGTTCTTC,CASSNRDRQYNEQFF
.,.,TRBV19,TRBJ2-2,TGTGCCAGTAGTTTTTTCAAGGGGCACGGGGAGCTGTTTTTT,CASSFFKGHGELFF
.,.,TRBV27,TRBJ2-7,TGTGCCAGCAGTTGGGGGATCGGCGGCTCCTACGAGCAGTACTTC,CASSWGIGGSYEQYF
.,TRBD2,TRBV3-1,TRBJ2-5,TGTGCCAGCAGCCAGGGAGATACTAGCGGGGGACCCTACCTGGCCCAGTACTTC,CASSQGDTSGGPYLAQYF
many,.,TRBV11-2,TRBJ2-2,TGTGCCAGCAGCTTAGTGGAAAGCGGCACCGGGGAGCTGTTTTTT,CASSLVESGTGELFF
many,.,TRBV5-4,TRBJ2-5,TGTGCCAGCAGCCTAAGGGCCTGGGGGGAGACCCAGTACTTC,CASSLRAWGETQYF
.,.,TRBV27,TRBJ1-1,TGTGCCAGCAAAAGGGGTATCACTGAAGCTTTCTTT,CASKRGITEAFF
.,.,TRBV3-1,TRBJ2-1,TGTGCCAGCAGCCAAAGGACAGCGGACAATGAGCAGTTCTTC,CASSQRTADNEQFF
.,.,TRBV27,TRBJ1-6,TGTGCCAGCGGGTTTTTCGGCAGTTCACCCCTCCACTTT,CASGFFGSSPLHF
few,.,TRBV19,TRBJ1-5,TGTGCCAGTAGTATTCCGCCAGGGGAGAGGTATTTGAGCAATCAGCCCCAGCATTTT,CASSIPPGERYLSNQPQHF
many,.,TRBV7-8,TRBJ2-1,TGTGCCAGCAGCTTGGGGGACTTCAACAATGAGCAGTTCTTC,CASSLGDFNNEQFF
.,TRBD2,TRBV2,TRBJ2-2,TGTGCCAGCAGTGAAAGGGGAGGGACTTATCCCACCGGGGAGCTGTTTTTT,CASSERGGTYPTGELFF
.,.,TRBV7-8,TRBJ1-2,TGTGCCAGCAGCCGCAAAGGGGAAGCAATTCCCTATGGCTACACCTTC,CASSRKGEAIPYGYTF
few,TRBD2,TRBV7-2,TRBJ2-1,TGTGCCAGCAGTGCTAGCGGCCACAATGAGCAGTTCTTC,CASSASGHNEQFF
many,TRBD1,TRBV7-6,TRBJ2-2,TGTGCCAGCAGCTCCGGGACAGGGGGCACCGGGGAGCTGTTTTTT,CASSSGTGGTGELFF
once,.,TRBV3-1,TRBJ2-1,TGTGCCAGCACCCTCACGGACTACAATGAGCAGTTCTTC,CASTLTDYNEQFF
.,TRBD1,TRBV27,TRBJ1-2,TGTGCCAGCACTCCAACAGGGGGGAGAGTCCTCACTCCGCACTTC,CASTPTGGRVLTPHF
many,TRBD1,TRBV7-8,TRBJ2-2,TGTGCCAGCAGCTCCCCGAGACAGGGGAAAGATATCACCGGGGAGCTGTTTTTT,CASSSPRQGKDITGELFF
few,TRBD2,TRBV5-4,TRBJ2-1,TGTGCCAGCAGCTCTCTGGCGGGGGGGGCTCTATACAATGAGCAGTTCTTC,CASSSLAGGALYNEQFF